The count of the clone carrying this T cell receptor (beta chain) is one. TCRdb's table, derived via immunoSEQ multiplex PCR, lists solely in-frame clones and lacks some. In the table there are 10,000 to 15,000 clones, 85% to 90% of which are singletons. The V gene's germline CDR1 is SGHVS and CDR2 FQNEAQ. The V gene end was trimmed by 5 bases and the J gene end by 5 bases; junction bases not matched to a gene: 12. CDR3 length: 16 amino acids. The sample originates from a study of control samples from healthy donors and cancer patients. The sample taken for sequencing was formalin-fixed, paraffin-embedded tissue. The V call is TRBV7-8, the J call TRBJ2-3; 8 nucleotides line up with TRBD2. The TCR sequence derives from a male donor with melanoma. CDR3 bases: TGTGCCAGCAGCCGACTCGGCGGGGGGATCTTAGATACGCAGTATTTT. Protein sequence: CASSRLGGGILDTQYF.